This T cell receptor beta chain originates from a study of blood T cell repertoires in COVID-19. V lost 5 bases to trimming and J lost 2 bases, with 16 bases between them. The CDR3 extends over 16 amino acids. Germline lookup yields CDR1 SGHTA and CDR2 FQGNSA. TCRdb keeps only in-frame clones here, not all; method: immunoSEQ multiplex PCR. In the table there are tens of thousands of clones, 70% to 90% of which are singletons. The material sequenced was peripheral blood. The source is a man older than 75 with acute or convalescent COVID-19. V usage is TRBV7-2 and J usage is TRBJ1-5; a possible D gene is TRBD1 (5 bases). The CDR3 protein is CASSPTGRPGNQPQHF. The CDR3 DNA sequence: TGTGCCAGCAGCCCTACAGGAAGACCAGGCAATCAGCCCCAGCATTTT.